Each of the 22 T cell receptor beta chains below was sequenced from the same sample in a study of T cell responses to AZD1222 COVID-19 vaccine. Sequencing was performed with immunoSEQ multiplex PCR; in TCRdb, only in-frame clones are kept and a portion is missing. The sample contains more than 75,000 clones, about 83% of which appear only once. The sample consisted of peripheral blood, taken 28 days after the second AZD1222 dose. Receptor source: an adult who received the AZD1222 COVID-19 vaccine.

The chain employs TRBV27 and TRBJ2-1, with TRBD2 identical over 11 bases. V lost 8 bases to trimming and J lost 3 bases; unmatched junction nucleotides: 6. CDR1 is MNHEY and CDR2 is SMNVEV in the germline V gene (reference sequence). This CDR3 contains 15 residues. DNA for the CDR3: TGTGCCAGCTCGTCTAGCGGGGGGTTCTACAATGAGCAGTTCTTC. Residues: CASSSSGGFYNEQFF.

The chain recombines TRBV4-1 with TRBJ1-6; D gene unclear. The V gene's germline CDR1 is MGHRA and CDR2 YSYEKL. CDR3 length equals 13 residues. Trimming stripped 4 bases from V and 12 bases from J, with 13 bases between. The CDR3 nucleotides read TGCGCCAGCAGCCCCCCCGGGTTCCAACCCCTCCACTTT. This encodes CASSPPGFQPLHF.

The rearrangement links TRBV5-1 to TRBJ2-2, with D perhaps being TRBD1 or TRBD2 (5 bases each). The germline V gene encodes CDR1 SGHRS and CDR2 YFSETQ. V lost 4 bases, J lost 5 bases, and 9 bases lay in between. CDR3 size: 13 residues. The CDR3 coding sequence is TGCGCCAGCAGCCAGGGAGTAACCGGGGAGCTGTTTTTT. Translating gives CASSQGVTGELFF.

The V call is TRBV7-8, the J call TRBJ1-6, with 9 bases lining up with TRBD1. The J segment lost 9 bases and the V segment lost 5 bases, leaving 5 bases of the junction unmatched. In germline, CDR1 is SGHVS, CDR2 FQNEAQ. The CDR3 has 14 residues. For the CDR3, the DNA is TGTGCCAGCAGCACTACAGGGGGCGCTTCACCCCTCCACTTT. It specifies CASSTTGGASPLHF.

The chain uses TRBV12-3 or TRBV12-4 and TRBJ1-2, with D hard to call. V lost 4 bases to trimming and J lost 2 bases, with 5 bases between them. The CDR3 has 12 residues. The CDR3 sequence is CASSSGNYGYTF. The CDR3 DNA reads TGTGCCAGCAGTTCCGGGAACTATGGCTACACCTTC.

The chain is built from TRBV7-2 and TRBJ1-1; D ambiguous. The V and J ends lost 4 bases and 1 base respectively, with 4 bases between them. The germline CDR1 and CDR2 sequences are SGHTA and FQGNSA. The CDR3 extends over 12 amino acids. The CDR3 reads CASSSTNTEAFF. CDR3 nucleotide sequence: TGTGCCAGCAGCTCAACGAACACTGAAGCTTTCTTT.

V gene TRBV19 combines with J gene TRBJ2-7; tentative D call: TRBD2 (7 bases). This CDR3 region has 14 residues. Germline CDR1 is LNHDA and CDR2 is SQIVND (reference sequence). V was trimmed by 1 base and J by 5 bases, leaving 12 bases between them. CDR3 nucleotide sequence: TGTGCCAGTAGTATAGCCGCGGGGGCGGACGAGCAGTACTTC. It codes for CASSIAAGADEQYF.

V usage is TRBV19 and J usage is TRBJ1-3; tentative D call: TRBD1 (6 bases). CDR1 and CDR2 (germline): LNHDA, SQIVND (reference sequence). V lost 9 bases, J lost 0 bases, and 12 bases lay in between. The CDR3 is 14 amino acids. The CDR3 sequence: CASQGILSGNTIYF. The CDR3 DNA reads as TGTGCCAGCCAGGGGATACTCTCTGGAAACACCATATATTTT. Supplemented by reference TRBV19 and TRBJ1-3, the full variable domain reads DGGITQSPKYLFRKEGQNVTLSCEQNLNHDAMYWYRQDPGQGLRLIYYSQIVNDFQKGDIAEGYSVSREKKESFPLTVTSAQKNPTAFYLCASQGILSGNTIYFGEGSWLTVV.

This chain joins TRBV2 and TRBJ1-2; 7 bases map to TRBD1. The CDR3 extends over 13 amino acids. CDR1 is SNHLY, CDR2 FYNNEI, per germline. V gave up 7 bases and J gave up 2 bases; unmatched junction bases: 4. The DNA for the CDR3 is TGTGCCAGCATGGCAGGGGGGAACTATGGCTACACCTTC. It specifies CASMAGGNYGYTF.

This clone was detected only once. The chain couples TRBV7-3 to TRBJ2-3; 16 nucleotides agree with TRBD2. Germline V lookup: CDR1 SGHTA, CDR2 FQGTGA. The CDR3 runs 18 residues. With 5 bases clipped from V and 2 bases from J, the junction kept 7 bases outside the gene matches. DNA for the CDR3: TGTGCCAGCAGCCGGGGGACTAGCGGGAGGGCTTTCACAGATACGCAGTATTTT. Amino acids: CASSRGTSGRAFTDTQYF.

V usage is TRBV28 and J usage is TRBJ2-7; TRBD1 is a possible D gene (5 bases). CDR3 size: 16 residues. V lost 4 bases to trimming and J lost 0 bases, with 16 bases between them. Germline CDR1 MDHEN, CDR2 SYDVKM. CDR3 nucleotides: TGTGCCAGCAGTTCCTTGACAGTACTAACCTCCTACGAGCAGTACTTC. Encoded protein: CASSSLTVLTSYEQYF.

V usage is TRBV15 and J usage is TRBJ1-2; 7 nucleotides match TRBD1. This CDR3 contains 13 residues. From germline, CDR1 is LNHNV and CDR2 YYDKDF (reference sequence). The J segment lost 8 bases and the V segment lost 3 bases, leaving 6 bases of the junction unmatched. The CDR3 loop reads CATSSIRQGGYTF. CDR3 DNA: TGTGCCACCAGCAGTATTAGACAGGGAGGCTACACCTTC.

This chain links TRBV21-1 with TRBJ1-5; TRBD1 reflects the table's D call only, with no check against the DNA. TRBV21-1 is a recognized pseudogene. This CDR3 has 17 residues. As DNA, the CDR3 is TGTGCCAGCAGCGCGCGGACAGGGGAGATCGGCAATCAGCCCCAGCATTTT. Protein: CASSARTGEIGNQPQHF.

The rearrangement joins TRBV5-1 to TRBJ1-5; the match to TRBD1 covers 9 bases. This CDR3 contains 15 residues. The germline CDR1 and CDR2 sequences are SGHRS and YFSETQ. V shed 0 bases, J shed 6 bases, and the junction held 4 bases outside the gene matches. DNA of the CDR3: TGCGCCAGCAGCTTGGAGGGACAGGGTACTCAGCCCCAGCATTTT. Its translation: CASSLEGQGTQPQHF.

V usage is TRBV29-1 and J usage is TRBJ1-2, with unresolved D. Germline values: CDR1 SQVTM, CDR2 ANQGSEA. V was cut by 4 bases and J by 6 bases, with 9 bases left in between. The CDR3 is 11 amino acids. The CDR3, as DNA: TGCAGCGTTGCCCGCAGCAATGGCTACACCTTC. Its protein is CSVARSNGYTF.

The chain has TRBV3-1 (or the pseudogene TRBV3-2) and TRBJ1-6; TRBD1 is a possible D gene (5 bases). Per germline, CDR1 LGHDT and CDR2 YNNKEL (reference sequence). The CDR3 loop spans 15 amino acids. Trimming removed 4 bases at V and 8 bases at J, with 15 bases between. The CDR3 region is CASSPQDRTYSPLHF. As DNA, the CDR3 is TGTGCCAGCAGCCCTCAAGACAGAACCTATTCACCCCTCCACTTT.

The chain combines TRBV19 with TRBJ1-2; tentatively, D is TRBD1 (5 bases). The CDR3 extends over 13 amino acids. Germline V gene data show CDR1 as LNHDA and CDR2 as SQIVND (reference sequence). The V and J ends lost 8 bases and 4 bases respectively, with 14 bases between them. The CDR3 DNA reads as TGTGCCAGTGTATCAGGGCAGGGCTATGGCTACACCTTC. Translation gives CASVSGQGYGYTF.

The J gene is TRBJ2-6, the V gene TRBV4-1; tentatively, D is TRBD2 (5 bases). This CDR3 is 15 amino acids long. Trimming left V 2 bases short and J 2 bases short, with 7 bases between. The V gene's germline CDR1 is MGHRA and CDR2 YSYEKL. The chain's CDR3 is CASSQQEAGANVLTF. The CDR3, as DNA: TGCGCCAGCAGCCAACAGGAGGCTGGGGCCAACGTCCTGACTTTC.

As DNA, the CDR3 is TGCGCCAGCAGCCCTGGGGGGGCGACTAGGGGTGAGACCCAGTACTTC. Amino acid sequence: CASSPGGATRGETQYF. The V and J genes are TRBV4-3 and TRBJ2-5, with D possibly TRBD2 on 7 matching bases. Trimming cost V 4 bases and J 5 bases, with 20 bases left between them. CDR3 length: 16 residues. From germline, CDR1 is LGHNA and CDR2 YSLEER.

This clone was counted a few times. The chain joins TRBV3-1 (or the pseudogene TRBV3-2) to TRBJ2-1; possible D gene TRBD2, 5 bases. The CDR3 totals 14 residues. Looked up from germline, CDR1 is LGHDT and CDR2 is YNNKEL (reference sequence). Deletions cut 1 base from V and 8 bases from J, with 12 bases between. CDR3 bases: TGTGCCAGCAGCCAAGCCGGGGTATCCTATGAGCAGTTCTTC. This gives the protein CASSQAGVSYEQFF.

The chain combines TRBV27 with TRBJ2-7; D not resolved. Germline loops: CDR1 MNHEY, CDR2 SMNVEV (reference sequence). The CDR3 is made up of 13 amino acids. Trimming cost V 2 bases and J 5 bases, with 10 bases left between them. The CDR3 nucleotides read TGTGCCAGCAGTTTACTCCCGGCAGACGAGCAGTACTTC. Residues: CASSLLPADEQYF.

V is TRBV27 and J is TRBJ1-3; D is ambiguous. V was shortened by 2 bases and J by 0 bases, with 29 bases between the two germline ends. CDR3 length equals 22 residues. The V gene's germline CDR1 is MNHEY and CDR2 SMNVEV (reference sequence). The CDR3: CASSLSKVRAEHDTYSGNTIYF. In nucleotides, the CDR3 is TGTGCCAGCAGTTTAAGTAAAGTTAGGGCAGAACACGATACTTACTCTGGAAACACCATATATTTT.